This section outlines one T cell receptor beta chain sequence together with its context. Its antigen remains unidentified. CDR3 length: 12 amino acids. The V and J ends lost 7 bases and 5 bases respectively, with 10 bases between them. The sample is drawn from a study of T cell responses to AZD1222 COVID-19 vaccine. Across the study: Investigators merged groups given second doses at roughly 4 or roughly 12 weeks.

Clones were sequenced by immunoSEQ multiplex PCR, and TCRdb holds only the in-frame ones, with some missing. The sample holds around 100,000 clones; roughly 85% are singletons and the top ten take approximately 6.8%. Findings and caveats of the study: No repertoire was sampled before or during the peak T cell response, only after it. Spike-wide vaccine-associated CD4 TCRs dominated at 160-218 and 743-854.

The sequence was collected from an adult in good health. The genes are TRBV12-3 or TRBV12-4 and TRBJ2-3; weak D call: TRBD2 (6 bases). Sequences were derived from peripheral blood, sampled on day 0 of AZD1222 vaccination. In DNA form, the CDR3 reads TGTGCCAGCAACCTGGGGGGAGATACGCAGTATTTT. Its protein product is CASNLGGDTQYF.